Presented here are 30 T cell receptor beta chains from one specimen sequenced in a study of shared clonotypes between healthy human individuals (TCRdb year 2020). Libraries were built with the immunoSEQ multiplex PCR assay. Not all clones reach the TCRdb copy of this immuneACCESS table, which keeps in-frame sequences only. Checked studies attribute under half of the gap to unresolved V genes and leave the rest unexplained. A total of some 1,100,000 clones appear in this sample, about four fifths of them only once. 0.52% of the sample is taken by the ten largest. The sequenced sample consisted of memory CD4+ T cells from PBMCs. The cell subset or site label for this specimen denotes: CD45RA-negative fraction. All receptors derive from a man between 18 and 29 years old in good health. Some clones in this sample may be carry-over from other donors' samples.

The rearrangement uses TRBV7-9 and TRBJ2-5; D unresolved. Deletions cut 4 bases from V and 9 bases from J, with 12 bases between. The germline CDR1 and CDR2 sequences are SEHNR and FQNEAQ (reference sequence). The CDR3 is 12 residues long. The CDR3 DNA follows: TGTGCCAGCAGCTCGACCTTCTGGGCCCAGTACTTC. Its translation is CASSSTFWAQYF.

This clone appeared once. The chain joins TRBV11-3 to TRBJ2-7; D perhaps matches TRBD2 (5 bases). Deletions cut 3 bases from V and 0 bases from J, with 12 bases between. From germline, CDR1 is SGHNT and CDR2 YENEEA. The CDR3 sequence is 15 residues long. CDR3 sequence: CASSLRARSSYEQYF. In DNA form, the CDR3 reads TGTGCCAGCAGCTTGCGGGCGAGGAGCTCCTACGAGCAGTACTTC.

The rearrangement uses TRBV7-3 and TRBJ2-2, with unresolved D. Germline CDR1 is SGHTA and CDR2 is FQGTGA. The CDR3 sequence is 14 residues long. V lost 4 bases to trimming and J lost 1 base, with 7 bases between them. CDR3 DNA sequence: TGTGCCAGCAGCTCAAACTTGAACACCGGGGAGCTGTTTTTT. Its protein product is CASSSNLNTGELFF.

Of note for this clone: This sample also contains other DNA sequences that code for the same CDR3. The genes are TRBV5-1 and TRBJ2-2; weak D call: TRBD2 (6 bases). V was trimmed by 4 bases and J by 4 bases, leaving 8 bases between them. Germline values: CDR1 SGHRS, CDR2 YFSETQ. The CDR3 consists of 13 residues. For the CDR3, the DNA is TGCGCCAGCAGCCTGGAGGGCACCGGGGAGCTGTTTTTT. Residues: CASSLEGTGELFF.

A word on this clone: This sample includes further DNA sequences coding for the same CDR3. The V and J genes are TRBV28 and TRBJ1-3; D is unclear. The CDR3 length is 15 residues. Trimming left V 3 bases short and J 0 bases short, with 9 bases between. The V gene's germline CDR1 is MDHEN and CDR2 SYDVKM. CDR3 bases: TGTGCCAGCAGTTTTCGGCGCTTCTCTGGAAACACCATATATTTT. This translates into CASSFRRFSGNTIYF.

V usage is TRBV7-6 and J usage is TRBJ2-7; possibly TRBD2 for D (6 bases). V lost 5 bases to trimming and J lost 9 bases, with 14 bases between them. Germline V gene lookup returns CDR1 SGHVS and CDR2 FNYEAQ. This CDR3 is built from 12 residues. The CDR3 coding sequence is TGTGCCAGCAGCGCCCCTGGGGGGAGGCAGTACTTC. Residues: CASSAPGGRQYF.

Remarks on this clone: Other DNA sequences in the same sample also yield this CDR3. The chain joins TRBV28 to TRBJ1-3; D is unresolved. This CDR3 region has 13 residues. Trimming shortened V by 7 bases and J by 0 bases, and 7 bases separated the two germline ends. From germline, CDR1 is MDHEN and CDR2 SYDVKM. The DNA for the CDR3 is TGTGCCAGCATATCAGGCTCTGGAAACACCATATATTTT. This encodes CASISGSGNTIYF.

The rearrangement uses TRBV12-5 and TRBJ1-1; 9 nucleotides align to TRBD1. The trim removed 6 bases at V and 0 bases at J, leaving 14 bases unmatched. Per the germline V gene, CDR1 is LGHNT and CDR2 is FRNRAP. CDR3 length equals 18 residues. DNA of the CDR3: TGTGCTAGTGGCCACGCCCTCGGACAGGGGCAAATGAACACTGAAGCTTTCTTT. Translated: CASGHALGQGQMNTEAFF.

The rearrangement joins TRBV5-1 to TRBJ2-1, with 9 bases aligning to TRBD1. This CDR3 comprises 15 residues. V dropped 5 bases and J dropped 10; count of bases not matched to a gene: 13. CDR1 SGHRS and CDR2 YFSETQ come from the germline V gene. The CDR3: CASRKTGGAELEQFF. The CDR3 coding sequence is TGCGCCAGCAGAAAAACAGGGGGCGCGGAATTGGAGCAGTTCTTC.

Regarding this clone: A read error may produce the germline difference seen at one junction end. Other DNA sequences in this specimen translate into the identical CDR3. The rearrangement links TRBV19 to TRBJ1-1; a possible D gene is TRBD1 (6 bases). There are 14 residues in the CDR3. Germline CDR1 LNHDA, CDR2 SQIVND (reference sequence). The CDR3 nucleotides are TGTGCCAGTAGTATAGCCCAGGGGAACGCTGAAGCTTTCTTT. The encoded protein is CASSIAQGNAEAFF.

A remark on this clone: The same CDR3 can be traced to other DNA sequences in this sample. The CDR3 bases are TGTGCCAGCAGCCGAAACCCCTACGAGCAGTACTTC. Residues: CASSRNPYEQYF. V and J are TRBV11-2 and TRBJ2-7, with no clear D. The CDR3 totals 12 residues. The V end lost 5 bases, the J end lost 2 bases, and 7 bases lay between the germline ends. In germline, CDR1 is SGHAT, CDR2 FQNNGV.

This clone was counted ten times or more. J is TRBJ1-1 and V is TRBV28, with D perhaps TRBD1 (5 bases). This CDR3 spans 13 amino acids. Trimming took off 6 bases at V and 11 bases at J, with 19 bases between the two ends. Per the germline V gene, CDR1 is MDHEN and CDR2 is SYDVKM. The CDR3 here is CASSPSQGGQAFF. The CDR3 DNA reads TGTGCCAGCAGCCCCTCCCAGGGAGGGCAGGCTTTCTTT.

The genes are TRBV7-3 and TRBJ2-2; 9 positions match TRBD1. Trimming removed 2 bases from V and 6 bases from J; junction bases left unmatched: 4. CDR3 length equals 15 residues. CDR1 SGHTA and CDR2 FQGTGA come from the germline V gene. The CDR3 DNA reads as TGTGCCAGCAGCTTAGGGACAGGGTTTTCCGGGGAGCTGTTTTTT. Translating gives CASSLGTGFSGELFF.

The chain links TRBV7-6 to TRBJ2-2; perhaps TRBD2 as D (6 bases). This CDR3 spans 18 amino acids. Germline-derived CDR1 and CDR2 are SGHVS and FNYEAQ. V was trimmed by 0 bases and J by 1 base, leaving 15 bases between them. The chain's CDR3 is CASSLALRDSLNTGELFF. In DNA, the CDR3 is TGTGCCAGCAGCTTAGCCCTCCGGGACTCCTTGAACACCGGGGAGCTGTTTTTT. Variable domain in full (rest from reference TRBV7-6 and TRBJ2-2): GAGVSQSPRYKVTKRGQDVALRCDPISGHVSLYWYRQALGQGPEFLTYFNYEAQQDKSGLPNDRFSAERPEGSISTLTIQRTEQRDSAMYRCASSLALRDSLNTGELFFGEGSRLTVL.

The CDR3, as DNA: TGTGCCAGCTCACCGGAACTAAACTACGAGCAGTACTTC. Protein sequence: CASSPELNYEQYF. The rearrangement links TRBV18 to TRBJ2-7; D uncertain. Per the germline V gene, CDR1 is KGHSH and CDR2 is LQKENI. V was trimmed by 3 bases and J by 3 bases, leaving 9 bases between them. The CDR3 loop spans 13 amino acids.

V is TRBV5-1 and J is TRBJ2-3; D possibly corresponds to TRBD2 (5 bases). This CDR3 has 14 amino acids. Germline CDR1 and CDR2: SGHRS and YFSETQ. The V gene lost 4 bases and the J gene lost 5 bases, with 14 bases spanning the gap. The CDR3 region has the DNA TGCGCCAGCAGCCTTGATTCGGGGAAAGATACGCAGTATTTT. Translated: CASSLDSGKDTQYF.

The rearrangement links TRBV7-2 to TRBJ1-3, with D unclear. This CDR3 has 11 residues. The V end was cut by 3 bases, the J end by 3 bases, with 0 bases between. Germline V lookup: CDR1 SGHTA, CDR2 FQGNSA. The CDR3 bases are TGTGCCAGCAGCTTTGGAAACACCATATATTTT. Its translation is CASSFGNTIYF.

This clone was seen a handful of times. The chain has TRBV11-2 and TRBJ2-3; 7 bases align to TRBD1. The germline CDR1 and CDR2 sequences are SGHAT and FQNNGV. The CDR3 sequence is 17 residues long. Trimming removed 2 bases from V and 4 bases from J; junction bases left unmatched: 12. This CDR3 is CASSLSVGRGKSDTQYF. For the CDR3, the DNA is TGTGCCAGCAGCTTATCCGTTGGCAGGGGGAAATCAGATACGCAGTATTTT.

V gene TRBV2 combines with J gene TRBJ1-2, with D unclear. V dropped 2 bases and J dropped 4 bases, with 8 bases sitting between them. Looked up from germline, CDR1 is SNHLY and CDR2 is FYNNEI. The CDR3 contains 13 residues. CDR3 loop: CASSELGSYGYTF. CDR3 sequence (DNA): TGTGCCAGCAGTGAACTGGGGAGCTATGGCTACACCTTC.

In the case of this clone: Possible read error: a much larger clone is one base away. This sequence joins TRBV7-2 and TRBJ2-7; possibly TRBD2 for D (7 bases). The CDR3 runs to 14 residues. V lost 3 bases, J lost 2 bases, and 11 bases lay in between. CDR1 is SGHTA and CDR2 is FQGNSA in the germline V gene. CDR3 sequence reads: CASSFGGATYEQYF. The CDR3 DNA sequence: TGTGCCAGCAGCTTTGGGGGGGCCACCTACGAGCAGTACTTC.

As concerns this clone: Other nucleotide sequences from this sample produce the same CDR3. J is TRBJ2-2 and V is TRBV28; 7 bases map to TRBD2. V was pared by 6 bases and J by 3 bases, with 7 bases of the junction left unmatched. Per germline, CDR1 MDHEN and CDR2 SYDVKM. The CDR3 is 15 residues long. In DNA, the CDR3 is TGTGCCAGCAGGCGACGAGCGGGATACACCGGGGAGCTGTTTTTT. Residues: CASRRRAGYTGELFF.

This chain joins TRBV14 and TRBJ2-7; 10 bases line up with TRBD2. V shed 0 bases, J shed 1 base, and the junction held 9 bases outside the gene matches. CDR3 length: 18 residues. Germline CDR1 SGHDN, CDR2 FVKESK. CDR3: CASSQDFWASGSSYEQYF. In DNA, the CDR3 is TGTGCCAGCAGCCAAGACTTCTGGGCTAGCGGGAGTTCCTACGAGCAGTACTTC.

In its sample, this clone was seen many times. V gene TRBV28 combines with J gene TRBJ1-1; TRBD1 is a possible D gene (6 bases). The CDR3 contains 14 residues. V was trimmed by 4 bases and J by 0 bases, leaving 9 bases between them. CDR1 is MDHEN and CDR2 is SYDVKM in the germline V gene. CDR3 sequence reads: CASSSGQLNTEAFF. The CDR3 nucleotides are TGTGCCAGCAGTTCAGGACAGCTGAACACTGAAGCTTTCTTT.

V usage is TRBV30 and J usage is TRBJ2-3, with a tentative D call TRBD2 (6 bases). V lost 3 bases and J lost 6, with 16 bases in between. Germline CDR1 is GTSNPN and CDR2 is SVGIG (reference sequence). The length of the CDR3 is 14 residues. CDR3 sequence: CAWRSAGLLDTQYF. The CDR3 DNA sequence: TGTGCCTGGAGGAGCGCGGGGCTACTCGATACGCAGTATTTT.

The J gene is TRBJ2-1, the V gene TRBV6-6; TRBD1 aligns across 8 bases. This CDR3 has 14 amino acids. Germline-derived CDR1 and CDR2 are MNHNY and SVGAGI (reference sequence). V trimming: 2 bases; J trimming: 14 bases; junction bases outside the gene matches: 11. The CDR3 sequence is CASSYPPGQDRKFF. CDR3 in DNA: TGTGCCAGCAGTTACCCTCCGGGACAGGATAGGAAGTTCTTC.

V is TRBV30 and J is TRBJ2-1; 7 bases map to TRBD2. CDR3 length: 15 residues. Germline trimming cut 0 bases from V and 5 bases from J; bases unmatched to any gene: 7. The germline V gene encodes CDR1 GTSNPN and CDR2 SVGIG (reference sequence). The CDR3 DNA reads as TGTGCCTGGAGTGTGAGCGGGATAGGCAACAATGAGCAGTTCTTC. Protein product: CAWSVSGIGNNEQFF.

The chain carries TRBV4-3 and TRBJ1-3, with 10 bases lining up with TRBD1. After removal of 3 bases from V and 0 bases from J, the junction contained 2 bases not matched to a gene. The CDR3 sequence is 16 residues long. In germline, CDR1 is LGHNA, CDR2 YSLEER. The CDR3 DNA sequence: TGCGCCAGCAGCCACGGGACAGGGGTCTCTGGAAACACCATATATTTT. The encoded protein is CASSHGTGVSGNTIYF.

This clone is a singleton in its sample. The V call is TRBV6-1, the J call TRBJ2-7; 11 bases align to TRBD2. The CDR3 runs to 14 residues. Germline loops: CDR1 MNHNS, CDR2 SASEGT. V gave up 6 bases and J gave up 5 bases; unmatched junction bases: 6. The DNA for the CDR3 is TGTGCCAGCAGAAGAGGACTAGCGGGTAACGAGCAGTACTTC. It codes for CASRRGLAGNEQYF.

The chain uses TRBV5-4 and TRBJ2-3; D is uncertain. Germline V CDR1 and CDR2: SGHNT, YYREEE (reference sequence). V was cut by 4 bases and J by 4 bases, with 7 bases left in between. This CDR3 is 12 amino acids long. In DNA form, the CDR3 reads TGTGCCAGCAGCAGAGGCTCAGATACGCAGTATTTT. Protein: CASSRGSDTQYF.

This clone appeared a single time. V gene TRBV19 combines with J gene TRBJ2-2; 10 bases line up with TRBD1. The V segment lost 9 bases and the J segment 4 bases; nucleotides outside the gene matches: 2. Germline loops: CDR1 LNHDA, CDR2 SQIVND (reference sequence). There are 13 residues in the CDR3. The CDR3 spells CASRQGATGELFF. CDR3 bases: TGTGCCAGCCGACAGGGGGCCACCGGGGAGCTGTTTTTT.